These T cell receptor beta chains were read from a single sample in a study of blood T cell repertoires in COVID-19. Measured with immunoSEQ multiplex PCR; TCRdb has only the in-frame clones, and not every one. This table holds 140,000 or so clones, 80% to 90% found once. What was sequenced was peripheral blood. These receptor sequences come from a human donor with acute or convalescent COVID-19. The donor label of this sample is uncertain. Both conserved end residues are part of each CDR3. A D gene is named only where the DNA matches it firmly. Where a row states a size, it is once, few, many or the class of an expanded clone; other rows omit it.

- - TRBJ1-1 TRBV28 TGTGCCAGCAGTTTAGGGACAACCATGAACACTGAAGCTTTCTTT CASSLGTTMNTEAFF
TRBD1 - TRBJ2-1 TRBV5-1 TGCGCCAGCAGCTTGGTAGGACAGGCCCCCTACAATGAGCAGTTCTTC CASSLVGQAPYNEQFF
- - TRBJ1-1 TRBV5-1 TGCGCCAGCAGCCCTGGGTTGGGGCTGAACACTGAAGCTTTCTTT CASSPGLGLNTEAFF
TRBD2 few TRBJ2-1 TRBV14 TGTGCCAGCAGCCAAGTTAGCGGGAGGAATGAGCAGTTCTTC CASSQVSGRNEQFF
- - TRBJ1-5 TRBV27 TGTGCCAGCAGTTTGATGGGAGATCAGCCCCAGCATTTT CASSLMGDQPQHF
TRBD1 - TRBJ2-2 TRBV5-1 TGCGCCAGCAGCTGGACAGGGGGCGCTTCCACCGGGGAGCTGTTTTTT CASSWTGGASTGELFF
TRBD1 - TRBJ1-2 TRBV5-4 TGTGCCAGCAGCCCCGACAGGGATCATGGCTACACCTTC CASSPDRDHGYTF
TRBD2 - TRBJ2-1 TRBV6-4 TGTGCCAGCAGTCTTGGGACTAGCGATATGAATGAGCAGTTCTTC CASSLGTSDMNEQFF
- - TRBJ2-5 TRBV5-1 TGCGCCAGCAGCTTGGGCTCGGGGGAGACCCAGTACTTC CASSLGSGETQYF
- - TRBJ2-5 TRBV28 TGTGCCAGCAGTGGCCTGCTTCAAGAGACCCAGTACTTC CASSGLLQETQYF
- - TRBJ2-7 TRBV5-1 TGCGCCAGCAGCTTGGAACCAGGGGTCACGTACGAGCAGTACTTC CASSLEPGVTYEQYF
- once TRBJ1-5 TRBV19 TGTGCCAGTAGGCGGGCAGGATCGGATGATCAGCCCCAGCATTTT CASRRAGSDDQPQHF
TRBD2 - TRBJ2-1 TRBV19 TGTGCCAGTAGTATTAGCGCGGGGGGGAGTTTTTTCTTC CASSISAGGSFFF
TRBD2 - TRBJ2-1 TRBV30 TGTGCCGCGGGGGGGGGCGCGGGGAATGAGCAGTTCTTC CAAGGGAGNEQFF
- few TRBJ1-6 TRBV18 TGTGCCAGCTCACCTGGCCCGGGAGATAATTCACCCCTCCACTTT CASSPGPGDNSPLHF
- - TRBJ1-6 TRBV7-9 TGTGCCAGCAGCTCCCTTTCCGGCGGGGGCGTTACCTCTTCACCCCTCCACTTT CASSSLSGGGVTSSPLHF
TRBD1 - TRBJ1-1 TRBV5-4 TGTGCCAGCAGCCCCCGAGGGGGCGCGGACACTGAAGCTTTCTTT CASSPRGGADTEAFF
- - TRBJ1-5 TRBV18 TGTGCCAGCTCACCTTTCAGGGATTATCAGCCCCAGCATTTT CASSPFRDYQPQHF
- - TRBJ1-3 TRBV9 TGTGCCAGCAGCGTAGCCTGGGGCGCTGGAAACACCATATATTTT CASSVAWGAGNTIYF
TRBD1 - TRBJ1-3 TRBV9 TGTGCCAGCAGCCCGCTAAGGACAGGGGAAGATGGAAACACCATATATTTT CASSPLRTGEDGNTIYF
TRBD1 - TRBJ1-3 TRBV7-9 TGTGCCAGTACAGGGGGCCCCAACTACTCTGGAAACACCATATATTTT CASTGGPNYSGNTIYF